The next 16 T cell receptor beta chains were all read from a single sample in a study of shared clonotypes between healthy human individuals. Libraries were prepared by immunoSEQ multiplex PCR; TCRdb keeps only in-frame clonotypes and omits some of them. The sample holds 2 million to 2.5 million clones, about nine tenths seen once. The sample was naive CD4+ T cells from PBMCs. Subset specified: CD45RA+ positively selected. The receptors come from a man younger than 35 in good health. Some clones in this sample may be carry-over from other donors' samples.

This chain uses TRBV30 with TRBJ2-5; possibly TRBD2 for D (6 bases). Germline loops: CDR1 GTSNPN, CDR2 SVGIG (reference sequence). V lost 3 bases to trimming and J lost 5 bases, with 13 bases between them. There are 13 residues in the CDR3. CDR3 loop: CAWSVGRRETQYF. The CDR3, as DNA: TGTGCCTGGAGCGTGGGGAGGCGGGAGACCCAGTACTTC.

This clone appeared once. The CDR3: CSARAGQGSYEQYF. CDR3 DNA sequence: TGCAGCGCCCGAGCTGGGCAGGGCTCCTACGAGCAGTACTTC. This rearrangement joins TRBV29-1 to TRBJ2-7; TRBD1 is a possible D gene (5 bases). The V gene's germline CDR1 is SQVTM and CDR2 ANQGSEA. The CDR3 runs 14 residues. V lost 7 bases and J lost 0, with 16 bases in between.

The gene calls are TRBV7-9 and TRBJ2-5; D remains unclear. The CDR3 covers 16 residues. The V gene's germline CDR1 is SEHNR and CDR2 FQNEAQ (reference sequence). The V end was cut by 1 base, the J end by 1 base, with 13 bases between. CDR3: CASSLVVGQLQETQYF. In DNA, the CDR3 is TGTGCCAGCAGCTTAGTTGTCGGCCAGCTCCAAGAGACCCAGTACTTC.

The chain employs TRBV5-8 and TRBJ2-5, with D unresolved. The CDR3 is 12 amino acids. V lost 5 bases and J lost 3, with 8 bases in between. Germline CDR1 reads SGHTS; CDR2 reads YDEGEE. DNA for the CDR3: TGTGCCAGCAGGCCCGTTAAAGAGACCCAGTACTTC. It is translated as CASRPVKETQYF.

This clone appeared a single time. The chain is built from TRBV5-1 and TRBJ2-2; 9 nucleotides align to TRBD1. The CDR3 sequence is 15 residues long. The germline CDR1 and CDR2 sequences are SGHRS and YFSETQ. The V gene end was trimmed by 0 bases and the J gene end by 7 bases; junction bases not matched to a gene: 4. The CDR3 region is CASSLAGQGIGELFF. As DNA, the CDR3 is TGCGCCAGCAGCTTGGCGGGACAGGGAATCGGGGAGCTGTTTTTT.

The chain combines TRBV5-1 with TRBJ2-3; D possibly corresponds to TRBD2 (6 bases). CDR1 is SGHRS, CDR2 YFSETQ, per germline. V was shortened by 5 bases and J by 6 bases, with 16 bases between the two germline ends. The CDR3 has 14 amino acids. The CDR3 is CASSGGASSDTQYF. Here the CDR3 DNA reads TGCGCCAGCAGTGGAGGGGCCAGCAGTGATACGCAGTATTTT.

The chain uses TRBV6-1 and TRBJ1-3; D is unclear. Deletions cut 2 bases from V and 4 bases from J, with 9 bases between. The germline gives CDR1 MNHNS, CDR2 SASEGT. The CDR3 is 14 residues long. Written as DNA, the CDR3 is TGTGCCAGCAGTGAACAGGCCAGCGGAAACACCATATATTTT. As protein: CASSEQASGNTIYF.

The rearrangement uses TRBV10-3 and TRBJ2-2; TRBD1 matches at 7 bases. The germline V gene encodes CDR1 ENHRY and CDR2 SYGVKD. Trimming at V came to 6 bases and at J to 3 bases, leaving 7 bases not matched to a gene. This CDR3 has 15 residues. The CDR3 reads CAIRVGQKHTGELFF. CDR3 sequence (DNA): TGTGCCATCAGGGTGGGACAGAAGCACACCGGGGAGCTGTTTTTT.

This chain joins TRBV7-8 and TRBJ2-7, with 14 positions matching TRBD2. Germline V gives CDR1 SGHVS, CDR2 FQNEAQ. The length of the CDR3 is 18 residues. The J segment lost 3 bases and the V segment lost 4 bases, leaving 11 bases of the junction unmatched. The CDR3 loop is CASSSLGTSGRTDYEQYF. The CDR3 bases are TGTGCCAGCAGCTCCCTGGGGACTAGCGGGAGAACCGACTACGAGCAGTACTTC.

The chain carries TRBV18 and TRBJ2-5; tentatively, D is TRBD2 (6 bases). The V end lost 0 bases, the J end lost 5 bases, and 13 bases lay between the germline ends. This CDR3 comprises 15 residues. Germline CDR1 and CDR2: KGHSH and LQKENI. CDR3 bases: TGTGCCAGCTCACCACCTGGGGTTCGGGGGGAGACCCAGTACTTC. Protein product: CASSPPGVRGETQYF.

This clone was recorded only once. This chain's CDR3 is CATSHTPWGWETQYF. The CDR3 region has the DNA TGTGCCACCAGCCACACCCCGTGGGGGTGGGAGACCCAGTACTTC. This chain uses TRBV15 with TRBJ2-5, with D perhaps TRBD1 or TRBD2 (5 bases each). Trimming stripped 5 bases from V and 5 bases from J, with 18 bases between. This CDR3 is 15 amino acids long. The germline V gene encodes CDR1 LNHNV and CDR2 YYDKDF (reference sequence).

CDR3 DNA sequence: TGTGCCAGCAGTGATTTTAGCGGGAGAGGGGGGACAGATACGCAGTATTTT. Its translation: CASSDFSGRGGTDTQYF. The rearrangement uses TRBV6-1 and TRBJ2-3; 9 positions agree with TRBD2. The CDR3 is 17 amino acids. CDR1 and CDR2 from the germline V gene are MNHNS and SASEGT. The V and J ends lost 3 bases and 3 bases, in that order; junction bases with no gene match: 10.

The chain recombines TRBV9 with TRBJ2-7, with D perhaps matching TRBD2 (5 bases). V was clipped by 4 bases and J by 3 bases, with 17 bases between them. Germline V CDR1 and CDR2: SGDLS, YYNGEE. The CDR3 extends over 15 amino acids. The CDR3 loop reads CASSPRPTTVYEQYF. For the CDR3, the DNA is TGTGCCAGCAGCCCGCGCCCGACTACGGTCTACGAGCAGTACTTC.

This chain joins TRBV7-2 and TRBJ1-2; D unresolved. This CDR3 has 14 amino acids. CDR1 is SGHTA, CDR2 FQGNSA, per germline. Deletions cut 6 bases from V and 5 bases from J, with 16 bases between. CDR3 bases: TGTGCCAGCAGTACCACTTTAGGGATGTATGGCTACACCTTC. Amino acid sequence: CASSTTLGMYGYTF.

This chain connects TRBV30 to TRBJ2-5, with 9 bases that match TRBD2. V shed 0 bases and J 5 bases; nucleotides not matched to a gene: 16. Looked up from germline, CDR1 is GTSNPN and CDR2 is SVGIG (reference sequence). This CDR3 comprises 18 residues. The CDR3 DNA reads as TGTGCCTGGAGTGTCCGCCGTAGCGGGAGAAGGGGCGGTGAGACCCAGTACTTC. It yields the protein CAWSVRRSGRRGGETQYF.

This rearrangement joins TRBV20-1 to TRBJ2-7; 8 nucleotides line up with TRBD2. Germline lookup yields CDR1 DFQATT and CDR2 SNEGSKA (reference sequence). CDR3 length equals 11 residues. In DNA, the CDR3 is TGCAGCCTAAACGGGGGGGCCGAGCAGTACTTC. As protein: CSLNGGAEQYF.